This T cell receptor (beta chain) emerged from a study of tumor-infiltrating lymphocytes in primary liver carcinoma. About the study: Tumor staging was T1-T3 N0M0; sizes spanned roughly 4 to 11 cm across. General observations from the study: Tumors reached a significantly greater top-250-clone fraction than blood did (p = 0.039).

Between roughly 20 and 33 mg of unsorted bulk tissue served as the source from which RNA and DNA were co-extracted. This CDR3 is built from 14 residues. V gave up 6 bases and J gave up 11 bases; unmatched junction bases: 10. Germline V lookup: CDR1 SEHNR, CDR2 FQNEAQ (reference sequence). About this clonotype: As yet, its antigen is unknown.

The researchers produced TCR beta cDNA from approximately 550 ng total RNA with a constant-region primer. Employing slightly modified ARM-PCR, three nested multiplex PCR rounds were run, and these gave rise to the TCR beta libraries. Two initial PCR rounds of roughly 10 cycles each paired TRBV1-TRBV30 forward primers with a C-beta reverse primer. A single record per CDR3 protein comes from TCRdb applying MiXCR to the multiplex PCR reads. The sample carries approximately 37,000 distinct CDR3 sequences, approximately 82% recorded once. V is TRBV7-9 and J is TRBJ1-2; 12 nucleotides agree with TRBD1. The sequenced sample consisted of tumor-adjacent normal liver tissue. This receptor was obtained from a man in his forties with primary liver carcinoma and hepatitis B virus infection. This CDR3 reads CASRWDRGLHGYTF. CDR3 bases: TGTGCCAGCAGATGGGACAGGGGGCTTCACGGTTACACCTTC.